This passage covers 14 T cell receptor beta chains from one sample sequenced in a study of blood T cell repertoires in COVID-19. The table came from immunoSEQ multiplex PCR; TCRdb's copy has only in-frame clones and leaves some out. The data show just over 300,000 clones, roughly 87% seen once. Source material: PBMCs or T cells enriched from blood (not recorded which). The receptor set was obtained from a woman younger than 30 who had recovered from COVID-19.

The rearrangement joins TRBV28 to TRBJ1-1, with 7 bases aligning to TRBD1. The junction had 13 bases not matched to a gene; V was cut back by 6 bases and J by 6 bases. Germline-derived CDR1 and CDR2 are MDHEN and SYDVKM. This CDR3 contains 15 residues. The CDR3 loop is CASRHTGTVRAEAFF. In DNA form, the CDR3 reads TGTGCCAGCAGACACACCGGGACAGTTCGAGCTGAAGCTTTCTTT. The full variable domain, in which reference TRBV28 and TRBJ1-1 provide the parts outside the CDR3, is DVKVTQSSRYLVKRTGEKVFLECVQDMDHENMFWYRQDPGLGLRLIYFSYDVKMKEKGDIPEGYSVSREKKERFSLILESASTNQTSMYLCASRHTGTVRAEAFFGQGTRLTVV.

In nucleotides, the CDR3 is TGTGCCAGTAAAACAGGGGAGACACCTAATGAAAAACTGTTTTTT. Protein product: CASKTGETPNEKLFF. The rearrangement joins TRBV19 to TRBJ1-4; 7 nucleotides match TRBD1. CDR1 and CDR2 (germline): LNHDA, SQIVND (reference sequence). V trimming: 7 bases; J trimming: 3 bases; junction bases outside the gene matches: 8. The CDR3 runs 15 residues.

This clone was seen more than once but under ten times. V gene TRBV7-2 combines with J gene TRBJ2-5; D gene ambiguous. V was cut by 5 bases and J by 2 bases, with 3 bases left in between. The length of the CDR3 is 11 residues. Germline V lookup: CDR1 SGHTA, CDR2 FQGNSA. The CDR3 protein is CASSVQETQYF. The CDR3 DNA reads as TGTGCCAGCAGCGTACAAGAGACCCAGTACTTC.

The chain combines TRBV7-7 with TRBJ2-5; TRBD1 aligns across 8 bases. CDR1 is SSHAT, CDR2 FNYEAQ, per germline (reference sequence). CDR3 length: 14 amino acids. With V trimmed by 4 bases and J by 2 bases, 3 bases remained unmatched. The CDR3 sequence is CASSWDRQQETQYF. For the CDR3, the DNA is TGTGCCAGCAGCTGGGACAGGCAGCAAGAGACCCAGTACTTC.

The V call is TRBV4-2, the J call TRBJ2-1; 8 bases agree with TRBD2. The junction had 16 bases not matched to a gene; V was cut back by 4 bases and J by 8 bases. From germline, CDR1 is LGHNA and CDR2 YNFKEQ. The CDR3 is made up of 17 amino acids. The CDR3 bases are TGTGCCAGCAGCCCCCAAACGGGAGGGCCCAGGAGTTATGAGCAGTTCTTC. It is translated as CASSPQTGGPRSYEQFF.

The CDR3 here is CASSATGLAGYSPSYEQYF. DNA for the CDR3: TGTGCCAGCAGCGCCACGGGACTAGCGGGATACTCACCCTCCTACGAGCAGTACTTC. V is TRBV9 and J is TRBJ2-7; 13 bases fit TRBD2. V shed 3 bases and J 0 bases; nucleotides not matched to a gene: 12. CDR3 length: 19 amino acids. Germline V gives CDR1 SGDLS, CDR2 YYNGEE.

The gene calls are TRBV20-1 and TRBJ2-1; no clear D gene. The germline V gene encodes CDR1 DFQATT and CDR2 SNEGSKA (reference sequence). The CDR3 is 11 amino acids. Trimming cost V 7 bases and J 4 bases, with 8 bases left between them. The chain's CDR3 is CSGDKYNEQFF. The CDR3 nucleotides read TGCAGTGGAGATAAGTACAATGAGCAGTTCTTC.

The V gene is TRBV6-1, the J gene TRBJ1-2, with a weak D call TRBD1 (5 bases). V was pared by 2 bases and J by 3 bases, with 13 bases between. The CDR3 runs 15 residues. CDR1 MNHNS and CDR2 SASEGT come from the germline V gene. The CDR3 nucleotides are TGTGCCAGCAGTGAATCGGGGGGTTCGGACTATGGCTACACCTTC. Encoded protein: CASSESGGSDYGYTF.

This sequence joins TRBV5-1 and TRBJ1-2; possibly TRBD1 for D (5 bases). The CDR3 is 16 amino acids. Germline V gene sequence: CDR1 SGHRS, CDR2 YFSETQ. The V end was cut by 0 bases, the J end by 0 bases, with 12 bases between. The CDR3 is CASSLDGAGANYGYTF. The CDR3 nucleotides are TGCGCCAGCAGCTTGGATGGTGCGGGGGCTAACTATGGCTACACCTTC. Variable domain in full (rest from reference TRBV5-1 and TRBJ1-2): KAGVTQTPRYLIKTRGQQVTLSCSPISGHRSVSWYQQTPGQGLQFLFEYFSETQRNKGNFPGRFSGRQFSNSRSEMNVSTLELGDSALYLCASSLDGAGANYGYTFGSGTRLTVV.

This clone was detected once. The V gene is TRBV7-9, the J gene TRBJ1-4; the D is unclear. Trimming cost V 5 bases and J 0 bases, with 10 bases left between them. Germline loops: CDR1 SEHNR, CDR2 FQNEAQ (reference sequence). The CDR3 contains 15 residues. CDR3 nucleotide sequence: TGTGCCAGCAGCCTAGGCACAGCAACTAATGAAAAACTGTTTTTT. It yields the protein CASSLGTATNEKLFF.

The chain employs TRBV5-1 and TRBJ1-1, with TRBD1 as a possible D gene (6 bases). The CDR3 runs to 15 residues. Germline V gene sequence: CDR1 SGHRS, CDR2 YFSETQ. Trimming cost V 0 bases and J 2 bases, with 11 bases left between them. CDR3 nucleotides: TGCGCCAGCAGCTTGGAGTGGACAGCTAACACTGAAGCTTTCTTT. Residues: CASSLEWTANTEAFF. Using reference TRBV5-1 and TRBJ1-1 for the parts outside the CDR3, the full variable domain is KAGVTQTPRYLIKTRGQQVTLSCSPISGHRSVSWYQQTPGQGLQFLFEYFSETQRNKGNFPGRFSGRQFSNSRSEMNVSTLELGDSALYLCASSLEWTANTEAFFGQGTRLTVV.

This rearrangement joins TRBV7-8 to TRBJ2-1, with 8 nucleotides matching TRBD2. The CDR3 is made up of 15 amino acids. The trim removed 5 bases at V and 6 bases at J, leaving 9 bases unmatched. Germline V gene sequence: CDR1 SGHVS, CDR2 FQNEAQ. The chain's CDR3 is CASSVQRERRNEQFF. The CDR3 DNA reads as TGTGCCAGCAGCGTACAGCGGGAGAGGCGCAATGAGCAGTTCTTC.

This clone was counted only a few times. The CDR3, as DNA: TGCGCCAGCAGCCAAGAGGAATCTAGCTCCTACGAGCAGTACTTC. It is translated as CASSQEESSSYEQYF. This chain links TRBV4-3 with TRBJ2-7; D remains unclear. Germline V lookup: CDR1 LGHNA, CDR2 YSLEER. Trimming cost V 0 bases and J 0 bases, with 9 bases left between them. The CDR3 has 15 amino acids.

The chain employs TRBV5-4 and TRBJ2-2, with TRBD2 identical over 11 bases. J lost 2 bases, V lost 3 bases, and 3 bases had no gene match. The CDR3 runs 16 residues. Germline V lookup: CDR1 SGHNT, CDR2 YYREEE (reference sequence). The CDR3 DNA is TGTGCCAGCAGCTCGACTAGCGGGGTTAACACCGGGGAGCTGTTTTTT. Its protein product is CASSSTSGVNTGELFF.